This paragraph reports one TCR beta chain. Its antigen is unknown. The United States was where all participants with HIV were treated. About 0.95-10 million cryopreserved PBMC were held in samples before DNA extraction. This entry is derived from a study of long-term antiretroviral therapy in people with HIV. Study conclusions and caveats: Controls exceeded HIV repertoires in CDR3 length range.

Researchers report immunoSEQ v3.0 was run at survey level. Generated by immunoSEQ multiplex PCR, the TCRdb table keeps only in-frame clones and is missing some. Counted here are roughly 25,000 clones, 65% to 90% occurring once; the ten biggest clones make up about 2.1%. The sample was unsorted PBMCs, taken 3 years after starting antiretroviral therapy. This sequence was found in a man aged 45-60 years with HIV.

CDR3 nucleotides: TGTGCCAGCAGCTTGAACAGGGTACTGGATGAAAAACTGTTTTTT. This sequence encodes CASSLNRVLDEKLFF. V is TRBV11-2 and J is TRBJ1-4, with D maybe TRBD1 (6 bases). V shed 3 bases and J shed 6 bases, with 14 bases lying between them. The CDR3 is made up of 15 amino acids. Germline V gene lookup returns CDR1 SGHAT and CDR2 FQNNGV. Filled out from reference TRBV11-2 and TRBJ1-4, the complete variable domain reads EAGVAQSPRYKIIEKRQSVAFWCNPISGHATLYWYQQILGQGPKLLIQFQNNGVVDDSQLPKDRFSAERLKGVDSTLKIQPAKLEDSAVYLCASSLNRVLDEKLFFGSGTQLSVL.